The 21 T cell receptor beta chains presented below share a single source sample, sequenced in a study of blood T cell repertoires in COVID-19. Profiling relied on immunoSEQ multiplex PCR, and the TCRdb table lists in-frame clones only, not all of them. The sample consists of some 130,000 clones, about four fifths of them appearing once. The sequenced material came from peripheral blood. The receptors derive from a man in his sixties with acute or convalescent COVID-19.

This sequence joins TRBV7-8 and TRBJ2-1, with TRBD2 matching 12 bases. This CDR3 contains 17 residues. Germline lookup yields CDR1 SGHVS and CDR2 FQNEAQ. V dropped 7 bases and J dropped 7; count of bases not matched to a gene: 14. The CDR3 is CASTLRSLAGGPNEQFF. DNA of the CDR3: TGTGCCAGCACCCTCAGGAGTCTAGCGGGAGGGCCGAATGAGCAGTTCTTC.

This clone was counted a single time. The chain links TRBV28 to TRBJ2-7; 7 bases are a match to TRBD1. The J segment lost 3 bases and the V segment lost 5 bases, leaving 4 bases of the junction unmatched. Germline V lookup: CDR1 MDHEN, CDR2 SYDVKM. The CDR3 loop spans 13 amino acids. The CDR3 bases are TGTGCCAGCAGTCCGGGACAGTTCTACGAGCAGTACTTC. Encoded protein: CASSPGQFYEQYF.

V and J are TRBV3-1 (or the pseudogene TRBV3-2) and TRBJ2-2, with no clear D. Trimming shortened V by 1 base and J by 0 bases, and 6 bases separated the two germline ends. The CDR3 is 15 amino acids. Germline lookup yields CDR1 LGHDT and CDR2 YNNKEL (reference sequence). For the CDR3, the DNA is TGTGCCAGCAGCCAAGGGGCCTCGAACACCGGGGAGCTGTTTTTT. Encoded protein: CASSQGASNTGELFF.

The rearrangement joins TRBV11-2 to TRBJ2-7; 7 nucleotides align to TRBD1. J lost 1 base, V lost 5 bases, and 5 bases had no gene match. The CDR3 is made up of 14 amino acids. Germline loops: CDR1 SGHAT, CDR2 FQNNGV. The CDR3 DNA reads TGTGCCAGCAGCCCGGAGACAGGGTCCTACGAGCAGTACTTC. Its protein is CASSPETGSYEQYF.

The V call is TRBV29-1, the J call TRBJ1-2; the match to TRBD1 covers 7 bases. Germline loops: CDR1 SQVTM, CDR2 ANQGSEA. The V segment lost 4 bases and the J segment 8 bases; nucleotides outside the gene matches: 7. The CDR3 length is 12 residues. The CDR3 loop is CSVGQGTWGYTF. The CDR3 bases are TGCAGCGTTGGACAGGGCACCTGGGGCTACACCTTC.

The chain carries TRBV9 and TRBJ2-3, with no clear D. Germline assignment: CDR1 SGDLS and CDR2 YYNGEE. The CDR3 runs 12 residues. V shed 4 bases and J shed 2 bases, with 5 bases lying between them. Here the CDR3 reads CASSTYTDTQYF. The CDR3 coding sequence is TGTGCCAGCAGCACCTACACAGATACGCAGTATTTT.

The chain employs TRBV5-1 and TRBJ2-1; 15 bases match TRBD2. This CDR3 has 14 amino acids. J was trimmed by 9 bases and V by 3 bases; bases with no gene match: 1. CDR1 SGHRS and CDR2 YFSETQ come from the germline V gene. The CDR3 coding sequence is TGCGCCAGCAGCTCGGGACTAGCGGGGGGTGAGCAGTTCTTC. The encoded protein is CASSSGLAGGEQFF.

The chain links TRBV30 to TRBJ2-3; 8 bases agree with TRBD2. Germline V CDR1 and CDR2: GTSNPN, SVGIG (reference sequence). This CDR3 region has 17 residues. Trimming at V came to 4 bases and at J to 0 bases, leaving 12 bases not matched to a gene. The CDR3 DNA is TGTGCCTGGAACGAGGGACTAGGTGGTTTTAGCACAGATACGCAGTATTTT. Protein product: CAWNEGLGGFSTDTQYF.

The gene calls are TRBV11-2 and TRBJ2-1, with a possible D match to TRBD2 (6 bases). The CDR3 is 15 residues long. The germline V gene encodes CDR1 SGHAT and CDR2 FQNNGV. V lost 3 bases, J lost 7 bases, and 16 bases lay in between. CDR3 protein: CASSLKDYPANEQFF. DNA for the CDR3: TGTGCCAGCAGCTTGAAGGACTACCCAGCAAATGAGCAGTTCTTC.

There are a few counts of this clone. The J gene is TRBJ2-7, the V gene TRBV6-2 or TRBV6-3, with 8 bases matching TRBD2. The germline V gene has CDR1 MNHEY and CDR2 SVGEGT. The CDR3 sequence is 15 residues long. The V segment lost 4 bases and the J segment 2 bases; nucleotides outside the gene matches: 7. CDR3 DNA: TGTGCCAGCAGTTCCATTAGCGGGACCGCCTACGAGCAGTACTTC. This gives the protein CASSSISGTAYEQYF.

This sequence joins TRBV18 and TRBJ2-7, with D maybe TRBD2 (6 bases). The CDR3 loop spans 13 amino acids. Trimming stripped 3 bases from V and 4 bases from J, with 10 bases between. Germline values: CDR1 KGHSH, CDR2 LQKENI. The CDR3 coding sequence is TGTGCCAGCTCACCGGGGGGTGATTACGAGCAGTACTTC. It codes for CASSPGGDYEQYF.

This sequence joins TRBV3-1 (or the pseudogene TRBV3-2) and TRBJ2-2, with D possibly TRBD2 on 6 matching bases. CDR3 length: 14 residues. The germline CDR1 and CDR2 sequences are LGHDT and YNNKEL (reference sequence). Here the CDR3 reads CANLCGAGYGELFF. Here the CDR3 DNA reads TGTGCGAACCTATGTGGGGCGGGGTACGGGGAGCTGTTTTTT.

The rearrangement joins TRBV21-1 to TRBJ2-7; the tabulated D call, TRBD2, remains unverified against the DNA. TRBV21-1 is a listed pseudogene. The CDR3 totals 14 residues. CDR3 sequence (DNA): TGTGCCAGCAGCAAAGGGATTACTAGCTACGAGCAGTACTTC. It translates to CASSKGITSYEQYF.

The rearrangement uses TRBV28 and TRBJ2-7; TRBD2 matches at 10 bases. The germline V gene has CDR1 MDHEN and CDR2 SYDVKM. The CDR3 sequence is 16 residues long. Trimming cost V 3 bases and J 4 bases; bases outside gene matches: 9. CDR3 protein: CASSFPTTSGEYEQYF. In DNA form, the CDR3 reads TGTGCCAGCAGTTTCCCTACCACTAGCGGGGAGTACGAGCAGTACTTC.

As concerns this clone: Other nucleotide sequences from this sample produce the same CDR3. The chain joins TRBV5-6 to TRBJ1-4; 9 bases are a match to TRBD1. The CDR3 is 17 amino acids. CDR1 and CDR2 (germline): SGHDT, YYEEEE. Germline trimming cut 2 bases from V and 2 bases from J; bases unmatched to any gene: 7. DNA of the CDR3: TGTGCCAGCAGCTTATCCCCGACAGGGGGGACTAATGAAAAACTGTTTTTT. It translates to CASSLSPTGGTNEKLFF. Complete variable domain (other parts from reference TRBV5-6 and TRBJ1-4): DAGVTQSPTHLIKTRGQQVTLRCSPKSGHDTVSWYQQALGQGPQFIFQYYEEEERQRGNFPDRFSGHQFPNYSSELNVNALLLGDSALYLCASSLSPTGGTNEKLFFGSGTQLSVL.

The chain couples TRBV7-8 to TRBJ2-7, with 9 bases fitting TRBD2. The CDR3 extends over 15 amino acids. The germline V gene has CDR1 SGHVS and CDR2 FQNEAQ. Germline trimming cut 1 base from V and 3 bases from J; bases unmatched to any gene: 4. CDR3 amino acids: CASSLGLAEVYEQYF. DNA of the CDR3: TGTGCCAGCAGCTTAGGACTAGCGGAGGTCTACGAGCAGTACTTC.

The chain is built from TRBV6-7 and TRBJ2-7, with D possibly being TRBD1 (5 bases). TRBV6-7 is an open reading frame, and its role is uncertain. Between the trimmed V and J ends, which lost 2 bases and 3 bases, there was a span of 11 bases. The CDR3 contains 14 residues. The CDR3 reads CASSYGAWIYEQYF. DNA for the CDR3: TGTGCCAGCAGTTACGGGGCTTGGATCTACGAGCAGTACTTC.

The chain joins TRBV7-9 to TRBJ1-5; no clear D. V lost 1 base, J lost 2 bases, and 12 bases lay in between. CDR1 is SEHNR, CDR2 FQNEAQ, per germline (reference sequence). CDR3 length equals 16 residues. This CDR3 reads CASSLEGTAGNQPQHF. CDR3 in DNA: TGTGCCAGCAGCTTAGAAGGAACGGCGGGCAATCAGCCCCAGCATTTT.

This clone was found once. CDR3 DNA sequence: TGTGCCAGCAGTGAAGGGGAGGGGGAGAACACTGAAGCTTTCTTT. Translating it yields CASSEGEGENTEAFF. V gene TRBV6-1 combines with J gene TRBJ1-1; D may be TRBD1 (6 bases). Germline V CDR1 and CDR2: MNHNS, SASEGT. Between the trimmed V and J ends, which lost 1 base and 1 base, there was a span of 10 bases. The CDR3 is 15 residues long.

The rearrangement uses TRBV5-1 and TRBJ1-1; possible D gene TRBD1, 5 bases. The germline V and J ends were trimmed by 4 bases and 4 bases, with 14 bases remaining between them. CDR3 length equals 14 residues. Germline V gives CDR1 SGHRS, CDR2 YFSETQ. The CDR3 nucleotides are TGCGCCAGCAGCGAAGGGGCAAAGTCCACTGAAGCTTTCTTT. It encodes CASSEGAKSTEAFF.

This chain connects TRBV19 to TRBJ2-7; 10 nucleotides align to TRBD2. The CDR3 sequence is 15 residues long. Germline CDR1 LNHDA, CDR2 SQIVND (reference sequence). V lost 6 bases and J lost 2; bases outside the gene matches: 7. The CDR3 protein is CASSPGLAPTYEQYF. CDR3 coding DNA: TGTGCCAGTAGCCCGGGACTAGCGCCTACCTACGAGCAGTACTTC.